This TCR beta chain was recorded in a study of technical replicates of blood from four donors. Sequencing used immunoSEQ multiplex PCR; TCRdb keeps in-frame clones, though not all of them. The table includes around 75,000 clones, just over 90% detected once. V lost 3 bases, J lost 5 bases, and 14 bases lay in between. Germline-derived CDR1 and CDR2 are SGHRS and YFSETQ. This CDR3 is 15 amino acids long. The source material was T cells isolated from PBMCs. The rearrangement links TRBV5-1 to TRBJ2-2, with D perhaps matching TRBD1 (6 bases). This TCR derives from a human donor in good health. CDR3 nucleotides: TGCGCCAGCAGCTCCAGGGGCGAGGGGACCGGGGAGCTGTTTTTT. Protein: CASSSRGEGTGELFF.